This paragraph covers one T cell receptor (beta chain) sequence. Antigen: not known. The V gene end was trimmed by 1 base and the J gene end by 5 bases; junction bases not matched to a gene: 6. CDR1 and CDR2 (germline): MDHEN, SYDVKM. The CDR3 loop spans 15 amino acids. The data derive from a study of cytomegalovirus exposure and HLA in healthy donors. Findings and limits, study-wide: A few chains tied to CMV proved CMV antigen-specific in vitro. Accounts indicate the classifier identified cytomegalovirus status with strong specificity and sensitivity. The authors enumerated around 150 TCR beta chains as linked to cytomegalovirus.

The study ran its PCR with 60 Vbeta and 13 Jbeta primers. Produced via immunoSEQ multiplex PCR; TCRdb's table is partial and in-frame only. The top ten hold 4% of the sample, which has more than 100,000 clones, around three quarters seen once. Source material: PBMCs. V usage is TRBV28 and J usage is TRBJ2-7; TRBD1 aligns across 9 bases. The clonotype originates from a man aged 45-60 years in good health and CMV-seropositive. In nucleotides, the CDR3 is TGTGCCAGCAGTTTATCGTCGGACAGGGGTCACGAGCAGTACTTC. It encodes CASSLSSDRGHEQYF.